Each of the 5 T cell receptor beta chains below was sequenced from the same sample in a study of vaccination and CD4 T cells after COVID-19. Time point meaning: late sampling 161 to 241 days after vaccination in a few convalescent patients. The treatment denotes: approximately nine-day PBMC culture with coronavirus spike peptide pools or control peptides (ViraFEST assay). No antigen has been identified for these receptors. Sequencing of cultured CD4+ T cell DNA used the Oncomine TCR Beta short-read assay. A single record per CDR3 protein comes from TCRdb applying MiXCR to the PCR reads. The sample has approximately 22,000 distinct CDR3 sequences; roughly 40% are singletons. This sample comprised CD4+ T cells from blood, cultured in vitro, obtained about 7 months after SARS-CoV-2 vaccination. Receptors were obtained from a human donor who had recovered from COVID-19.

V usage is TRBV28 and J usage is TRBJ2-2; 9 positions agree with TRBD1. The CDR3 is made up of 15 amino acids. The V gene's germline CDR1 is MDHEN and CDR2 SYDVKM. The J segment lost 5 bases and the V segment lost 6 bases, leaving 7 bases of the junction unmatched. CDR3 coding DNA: TGTGCCAGCAGGGGGACAGGGCGGTTGACCGGGGAGCTGTTTTTT. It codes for CASRGTGRLTGELFF.

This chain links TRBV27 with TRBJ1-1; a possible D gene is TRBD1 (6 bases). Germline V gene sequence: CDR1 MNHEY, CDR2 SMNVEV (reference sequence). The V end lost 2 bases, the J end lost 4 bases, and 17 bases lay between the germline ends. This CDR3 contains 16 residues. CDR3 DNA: TGTGCCAGCAGTTTACGGACTTTAACAGGGAGCACTGAAGCTTTCTTT. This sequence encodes CASSLRTLTGSTEAFF.

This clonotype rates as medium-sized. The CDR3 DNA is TGCAGTGCTAGGAATTTAGCGGGAGTGGTAGAGACCCAGTACTTC. It specifies CSARNLAGVVETQYF. This chain links TRBV20-1 with TRBJ2-5; 9 nucleotides line up with TRBD2. V trimming: 3 bases; J trimming: 4 bases; junction bases outside the gene matches: 9. The CDR3 consists of 15 residues. Germline lookup yields CDR1 DFQATT and CDR2 SNEGSKA (reference sequence).

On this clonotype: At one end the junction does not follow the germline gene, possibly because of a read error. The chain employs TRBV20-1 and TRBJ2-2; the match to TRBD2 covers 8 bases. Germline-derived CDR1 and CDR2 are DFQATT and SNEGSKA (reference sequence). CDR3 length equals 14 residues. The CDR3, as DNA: TGCAGTGCTAGGTTTGCGGGAGGCGCCGGGGGGCTGTTTTTT. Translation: CSARFAGGAGGLFF.

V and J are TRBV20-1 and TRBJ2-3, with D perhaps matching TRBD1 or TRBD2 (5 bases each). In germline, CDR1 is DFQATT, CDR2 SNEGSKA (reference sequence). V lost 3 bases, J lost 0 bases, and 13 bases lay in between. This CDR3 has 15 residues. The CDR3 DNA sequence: TGCAGTGCTAGCCTCGGAGGACATAGCACAGATACGCAGTATTTT. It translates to CSASLGGHSTDTQYF.